This T cell receptor (beta chain) was found in a study of cytomegalovirus exposure and HLA in healthy donors. This CDR3 has 16 residues. The V and J ends lost 4 bases and 2 bases, in that order; junction bases with no gene match: 8. CDR1 is MNHNS and CDR2 is SASEGT in the germline V gene. Both 60 Vbeta primers and 13 Jbeta primers went into the PCR. Profiling relied on immunoSEQ multiplex PCR, and the TCRdb table lists in-frame clones only, not all of them. The repertoire has around 200,000 clones, approximately 79% of them found once; the top ten carry roughly 0.22%. The receptor was derived from a girl aged 2 to 10 in good health and CMV-seronegative. The sequenced material came from PBMCs. The V call is TRBV6-1, the J call TRBJ2-3; 8 positions agree with TRBD1. The chain's CDR3 is CASSARTGPNTDTQYF. The CDR3 bases are TGTGCCAGCAGTGCGAGGACAGGGCCAAACACAGATACGCAGTATTTT.